This T cell receptor beta chain comes out of a study of vaccination and CD4 T cells after COVID-19. Study-level background: Each participant was administered two doses of a vaccine, which was either BNT162b2 or mRNA-1273. The peptides that stimulated the cells were overlapping spike peptides from SARS-CoV-2, HCoV-NL63, HCoV-OC43 and HCoV-229E. For control cultures, the treatment was a CEFX pool, an HIV-1 Nef pool, or no peptide.

The study sequenced cultured CD4+ T cell DNA using the Oncomine TCR Beta short-read assay. MiXCR was run by TCRdb on the PCR reads, yielding one entry per CDR3 protein. The table shows about 15,000 distinct CDR3 sequences, with roughly 36% occurring only once. About this clonotype: What it binds is unknown.

The V and J ends lost 6 bases and 4 bases, in that order; junction bases with no gene match: 4. Germline V gene lookup returns CDR1 WSHSY and CDR2 SAAADI. This CDR3 contains 14 residues. The treatment: roughly 10-day PBMC culture with coronavirus spike peptide pools or control peptides (ViraFEST assay). ViraFEST stimulated the growth of antigen-specific T cells using peptide pools and subsequently profiled their TCRs by sequencing. The chain employs TRBV10-2 and TRBJ1-5; 9 bases match TRBD1. This sequence originates from a human donor with COVID-19. Sequenced: cultured CD4+ T cells from blood. The CDR3 reads CASSPGQGNQPQHF. The CDR3 DNA reads as TGCGCCAGCAGCCCCGGACAGGGGAATCAGCCCCAGCATTTT.